The 32 T cell receptor beta chains listed next were all sequenced from one sample in a study of regulatory T cells in long-lasting Graves disease. The time point here: newly diagnosed GD, antithyroid drugs for less than 3 months. Extracted PBMC RNA gave rise to the TCR library. Construction of TCR beta libraries relied on iRepertoire HTBI primers and on Arm-PCR targeting CDR3 regions. TCRdb redid the calling of the multiplex PCR reads with MiXCR, one entry per CDR3 protein. The sample records about 470,000 distinct CDR3 sequences, 15% being singletons. The same data also contributed to another study, on T cells in Graves' hyperthyroidism and ophthalmopathy.

The sample consisted of peripheral blood mononuclear cells (PBMCs), taken at new diagnosis, from a patient treated with antithyroid drugs. All receptors come from a woman in her thirties with Graves disease.

The chain couples TRBV7-3 to TRBJ2-1; 7 positions match TRBD2. V trimming: 4 bases; J trimming: 0 bases; junction bases outside the gene matches: 12. The germline V gene encodes CDR1 SGHTA and CDR2 FQGTGA. The CDR3 extends over 18 amino acids. The CDR3 spells CASSSQTSPGGSYNEQFF. As DNA, the CDR3 is TGTGCCAGCAGCTCCCAGACTAGCCCGGGCGGCTCCTACAATGAGCAGTTCTTC.

This clonotype appeared a few times. The CDR3 region is CASSKGEDAGELFF. The CDR3 DNA follows: TGTGCCAGCAGTAAGGGTGAGGACGCCGGGGAGCTGTTTTTT. The gene calls are TRBV6-4 and TRBJ2-2; no reliable D call. This CDR3 spans 14 amino acids. Germline V gene sequence: CDR1 MRHNA, CDR2 SNTAGT. Trimming cost V 5 bases and J 6 bases, with 13 bases left between them.

This chain uses TRBV19 with TRBJ1-6; 7 bases map to TRBD1. Germline CDR1 is LNHDA and CDR2 is SQIVND (reference sequence). V trimming: 3 bases; J trimming: 7 bases; junction bases outside the gene matches: 6. This CDR3 has 15 amino acids. The CDR3 DNA reads TGTGCCAGTAGTATTATGACAGGGAAGAATTCACCCCTCCACTTT. This gives the protein CASSIMTGKNSPLHF.

This clonotype was found many times. The genes are TRBV11-2 and TRBJ2-3, with D perhaps matching TRBD1 (5 bases). The length of the CDR3 is 18 residues. Trimming left V 3 bases short and J 2 bases short, with 21 bases between. Looked up from germline, CDR1 is SGHAT and CDR2 is FQNNGV. Here the CDR3 reads CASSFHLDKLALTDTQYF. As DNA, the CDR3 is TGTGCCAGCAGCTTTCACTTGGACAAATTGGCCCTCACAGATACGCAGTATTTT. Full variable domain (remainder filled in from reference TRBV11-2 and TRBJ2-3): EAGVAQSPRYKIIEKRQSVAFWCNPISGHATLYWYQQILGQGPKLLIQFQNNGVVDDSQLPKDRFSAERLKGVDSTLKIQPAKLEDSAVYLCASSFHLDKLALTDTQYFGPGTRLTVL.

This clonotype was seen ten or more times. J is TRBJ2-3 and V is TRBV6-5, with TRBD1 matching over 8 bases. CDR1 MNHEY and CDR2 SVGAGI come from the germline V gene. Trimming removed 2 bases from V and 4 bases from J; junction bases left unmatched: 8. This CDR3 region has 16 residues. Here the CDR3 DNA reads TGTGCCAGCAGTTACGTGCAGGGGGCGTCTTCAGATACGCAGTATTTT. This codes for CASSYVQGASSDTQYF.

In this sample, this clonotype turned up many times. The CDR3 is CASSDRGLNQPQHF. The CDR3 nucleotides are TGTGCCAGCAGTGATCGGGGCTTGAATCAGCCCCAGCATTTT. The gene calls are TRBV27 and TRBJ1-5, with D possibly TRBD1 on 5 matching bases. Trimming removed 5 bases from V and 4 bases from J, with 12 bases in between. From germline, CDR1 is MNHEY and CDR2 SMNVEV (reference sequence). This CDR3 is built from 14 residues.

This clonotype was counted at least ten times. J is TRBJ2-3 and V is TRBV2; 8 bases map to TRBD2. CDR3 length: 17 residues. V gave up 1 base and J gave up 6 bases; unmatched junction bases: 12. Germline CDR1 and CDR2: SNHLY and FYNNEI. Written as DNA, the CDR3 is TGTGCCAGCAGTGAAGATTCAAGCGGGAGTGGGTTGGATACGCAGTATTTT. Residues: CASSEDSSGSGLDTQYF.

In its sample, this clonotype was seen a few times. The chain links TRBV5-1 to TRBJ2-1; D possibly corresponds to TRBD1 (5 bases). Germline lookup yields CDR1 SGHRS and CDR2 YFSETQ. V lost 5 bases to trimming and J lost 3 bases, with 15 bases between them. The CDR3 has 15 amino acids. This CDR3 is CASRTTDLFYNEQFF. CDR3 nucleotide sequence: TGCGCCAGCAGAACGACAGATCTATTCTACAATGAGCAGTTCTTC.

The chain carries TRBV4-2 and TRBJ1-3; 7 nucleotides agree with TRBD1. The CDR3 has 17 amino acids. V gave up 1 base and J gave up 2 bases; unmatched junction bases: 8. Looked up from germline, CDR1 is LGHNA and CDR2 is YNFKEQ. The CDR3 spells CASSQATQGGTGNTIYF. In DNA, the CDR3 is TGTGCCAGCAGCCAAGCGACCCAGGGGGGAACTGGAAACACCATATATTTT.

This clonotype was seen repeatedly, ten times or more. V usage is TRBV20-1 and J usage is TRBJ1-4, with D perhaps matching TRBD1 (5 bases). Germline V gene data show CDR1 as DFQATT and CDR2 as SNEGSKA (reference sequence). This CDR3 contains 12 residues. The V gene lost 5 bases and the J gene lost 6 bases, with 10 bases spanning the gap. CDR3 DNA: TGCAGTGCTGGGGGATTAGATGAAAAACTGTTTTTT. Protein sequence: CSAGGLDEKLFF.

This clonotype has ten or more counts. The chain employs TRBV3-1 and TRBJ1-2; D is possibly TRBD1 (5 bases). Trimming left V 0 bases short and J 4 bases short, with 15 bases between. Per the germline V gene, CDR1 is LGHDT and CDR2 is YNNKEL (reference sequence). This CDR3 region has 16 residues. CDR3 loop: CASSQDRRETFYGYTF. CDR3 bases: TGTGCCAGCAGCCAAGATCGCAGGGAAACCTTCTATGGCTACACCTTC.

This clonotype was recorded many times. The genes are TRBV28 and TRBJ1-1; possible D gene TRBD1, 6 bases. The CDR3 sequence is 18 residues long. V lost 6 bases to trimming and J lost 0 bases, with 23 bases between them. Germline V gene lookup returns CDR1 MDHEN and CDR2 SYDVKM. This CDR3 reads CASRWFRGMGTMNTEAFF. In DNA form, the CDR3 reads TGTGCCAGCAGGTGGTTTCGGGGGATGGGGACAATGAACACTGAAGCTTTCTTT.

The rearrangement uses TRBV19 and TRBJ2-7, with TRBD1 as a possible D gene (5 bases). The CDR3 sequence is 14 residues long. V was pared by 6 bases and J by 5 bases, with 17 bases between. Looked up from germline, CDR1 is LNHDA and CDR2 is SQIVND (reference sequence). The CDR3 region has the DNA TGTGCCAGTAGCACCGAAGACAGCCCTCACGAGCAGTACTTC. As protein: CASSTEDSPHEQYF.

A note on this clonotype: A far larger clone is one base from this, pointing to a likely read error. The chain combines TRBV20-1 with TRBJ2-7; 9 nucleotides align to TRBD2. CDR1 and CDR2 from the germline V gene are DFQATT and SNEGSKA (reference sequence). J gave up 7 bases and V 0 bases, and 13 bases lay outside the gene matches. This CDR3 region has 16 residues. CDR3 sequence: CSARDPASGKYNEQYF. The CDR3 nucleotides are TGCAGTGCTAGAGATCCGGCTAGCGGGAAATACAATGAGCAGTACTTC.

The CDR3 here is CSTRQRGAGDSYEQYF. The CDR3 coding sequence is TGCAGTACCCGACAGAGGGGAGCGGGGGATTCCTACGAGCAGTACTTC. The gene calls are TRBV20-1 and TRBJ2-7, with 8 nucleotides matching TRBD2. CDR3 length: 16 residues. V gave up 8 bases and J gave up 1 base; unmatched junction bases: 16. Germline assignment: CDR1 DFQATT and CDR2 SNEGSKA (reference sequence).

There are many counts of this clonotype. This chain connects TRBV11-1 to TRBJ2-7; 9 nucleotides agree with TRBD2. The CDR3 length is 14 residues. The germline V gene has CDR1 SGHAT and CDR2 FQDESV (reference sequence). The ends lost 5 bases at V and 3 bases at J; junction bases unmatched: 5. The CDR3 is CASSPTSGVYEQYF. The CDR3 DNA reads TGTGCCAGCAGCCCGACTAGCGGAGTCTACGAGCAGTACTTC.

This clonotype turned up a few times. The rearrangement joins TRBV5-1 to TRBJ2-5; TRBD2 might be the D (6 bases). Trimming removed 4 bases from V and 5 bases from J, with 18 bases in between. The germline CDR1 and CDR2 sequences are SGHRS and YFSETQ. The CDR3 covers 15 residues. DNA for the CDR3: TGCGCCAGCAGCGCAGGGCCTACCAGCGGGGAGACCCAGTACTTC. Translated: CASSAGPTSGETQYF.

This clonotype occurred many times. V is TRBV11-2 and J is TRBJ2-2; 14 positions agree with TRBD2. Looked up from germline, CDR1 is SGHAT and CDR2 is FQNNGV. This CDR3 has 15 amino acids. Trimming took 6 bases from V and 7 from J; bases not matched to a gene: 4. The CDR3 region is CASSGLAGGHGELFF. CDR3 nucleotides: TGTGCCAGCAGTGGACTAGCGGGAGGACACGGGGAGCTGTTTTTT.

J is TRBJ2-2 and V is TRBV20-1; the match to TRBD2 covers 8 bases. Germline V gene lookup returns CDR1 DFQATT and CDR2 SNEGSKA (reference sequence). The CDR3 is 13 amino acids. J gave up 5 bases and V 3 bases, and 2 bases lay outside the gene matches. This CDR3 reads CSASGRVTGELFF. DNA of the CDR3: TGCAGTGCTAGCGGGAGGGTTACCGGGGAGCTGTTTTTT.

This clonotype was counted ten times or more. The junction departs from the called germline gene at one end, perhaps through a read error. The J gene is TRBJ2-1, the V gene TRBV11-3, with 8 bases matching TRBD2. CDR3 length equals 16 residues. The V gene's germline CDR1 is SGHNT and CDR2 YENEEA. In nucleotides, the CDR3 is TGTGCCAACAGCTTAGATCGAGGGCGGGAGGTCCCTGAGCAGTTCTTC. Translating gives CANSLDRGREVPEQFF.

This clonotype has ten or more counts. The rearrangement joins TRBV7-9 to TRBJ2-7; 8 nucleotides align to TRBD1. V lost 6 bases to trimming and J lost 5 bases; unmatched junction nucleotides: 12. The CDR3 has 15 residues. From germline, CDR1 is SEHNR and CDR2 FQNEAQ (reference sequence). CDR3 nucleotides: TGTGCCAGCAGTTGGGGACAGGCCCAGAGAGACGAGCAGTACTTC. Translating gives CASSWGQAQRDEQYF.

The chain is built from TRBV19 and TRBJ2-1, with D possibly matching TRBD2 (6 bases). V lost 1 base and J 8 bases, leaving 12 bases between the germline ends. The length of the CDR3 is 14 residues. Germline V gene lookup returns CDR1 LNHDA and CDR2 SQIVND (reference sequence). The CDR3, as DNA: TGTGCCAGTAGTATAGTTGGACTAAACTATGAGCAGTTCTTC. This sequence encodes CASSIVGLNYEQFF.

Concerning this clonotype itself: This may arise from a read error, as a much more abundant clone is one base away. This rearrangement joins TRBV20-1 to TRBJ2-7; 9 nucleotides line up with TRBD2. The V gene's germline CDR1 is DFQATT and CDR2 SNEGSKA (reference sequence). This CDR3 is built from 15 residues. The junction had 10 bases not matched to a gene; V was cut back by 5 bases and J by 2 bases. The CDR3 is CSASASGGGAYEQYF. CDR3 bases: TGCAGTGCTTCCGCCTCCGGCGGGGGGGCCTACGAGCAGTACTTC.

Many counts were recorded for this clonotype. The chain joins TRBV7-2 to TRBJ2-1; D is possibly TRBD2 (6 bases). Per germline, CDR1 SGHTA and CDR2 FQGNSA. The CDR3 is made up of 15 amino acids. Deletions cut 0 bases from V and 4 bases from J, with 10 bases between. Here the CDR3 reads CASSLAGGRYNEQFF. As DNA, the CDR3 is TGTGCCAGCAGCTTAGCGGGAGGCCGGTACAATGAGCAGTTCTTC.

In the case of this clonotype: One end of the junction fails to match germline, which may point to a read error. V and J are TRBV6-5 and TRBJ1-1; D is unresolved. The CDR3 has 12 residues. Per germline, CDR1 MNHEY and CDR2 SVGAGI. CDR3 residues: CASSYSNSEAFF. The CDR3 nucleotides read TGTGCCAGCAGTTACTCCAACAGTGAAGCTTTCTTT.

This clonotype was recorded at least ten times. The V gene is TRBV11-2, the J gene TRBJ2-3; no clear D gene. The CDR3 consists of 12 residues. Between the trimmed V and J ends, which lost 1 base and 13 bases, there was a span of 12 bases. Germline lookup yields CDR1 SGHAT and CDR2 FQNNGV. The CDR3 here is CASSLGPPRKYF. The CDR3 DNA follows: TGTGCCAGCAGCTTAGGTCCCCCACGGAAGTATTTT.

This chain connects TRBV7-3 to TRBJ2-5, with D maybe TRBD1 (6 bases). The CDR3 has 15 amino acids. Germline CDR1 is SGHTA and CDR2 is FQGTGA. V lost 0 bases and J 4 bases, leaving 12 bases between the germline ends. CDR3 bases: TGTGCCAGCAGCTTAACGGGGGCTGGCGGAGAGACCCAGTACTTC. Amino acid sequence: CASSLTGAGGETQYF.

This clonotype turned up a few times. V gene TRBV7-3 combines with J gene TRBJ1-1; a weak D match, TRBD1 (5 bases). There are 16 residues in the CDR3. The germline V gene encodes CDR1 SGHTA and CDR2 FQGTGA. V dropped 2 bases and J dropped 1 base, with 14 bases sitting between them. CDR3 loop: CASSLVRQRKNTEAFF. The CDR3 nucleotides read TGTGCCAGCAGCTTAGTCCGACAGCGGAAGAACACTGAAGCTTTCTTT.

This clonotype was counted many times. This sequence joins TRBV11-3 and TRBJ2-1; 7 nucleotides agree with TRBD2. The CDR3 loop spans 14 amino acids. Per germline, CDR1 SGHNT and CDR2 YENEEA. V trimming: 3 bases; J trimming: 11 bases; junction bases outside the gene matches: 10. The CDR3 sequence is CASSFGGDVIQQFF. CDR3 in DNA: TGTGCCAGCAGCTTTGGGGGGGATGTAATCCAGCAGTTCTTC.

This clonotype was recorded many times. The rearrangement uses TRBV7-9 and TRBJ2-7, with 7 bases fitting TRBD1. Germline CDR1 and CDR2: SEHNR and FQNEAQ (reference sequence). The CDR3 is 14 residues long. Losses at the gene ends were 2 bases for V and 4 bases for J; bases not matched to a gene: 5. Written as DNA, the CDR3 is TGTGCCAGCAGCTTAATTGGACAGGCATACGAGCAGTACTTC. It specifies CASSLIGQAYEQYF.

The sample holds many counts of this clonotype. The chain joins TRBV6-1 to TRBJ1-2; the match to TRBD1 covers 7 bases. Germline V gene data show CDR1 as MNHNS and CDR2 as SASEGT. V dropped 8 bases and J dropped 4; count of bases not matched to a gene: 13. The CDR3 consists of 15 residues. This chain's CDR3 is CASPQETGVIYGYTF. CDR3 nucleotide sequence: TGTGCCAGCCCCCAGGAAACAGGGGTGATCTATGGCTACACCTTC.

This chain joins TRBV11-2 and TRBJ1-1; possible D gene TRBD1, 6 bases. Per germline, CDR1 SGHAT and CDR2 FQNNGV. The CDR3 is 15 residues long. V lost 6 bases, J lost 3 bases, and 17 bases lay in between. The CDR3 loop reads CASSFFPSGDTEAFF. The DNA for the CDR3 is TGTGCCAGCAGTTTTTTCCCCTCAGGGGACACTGAAGCTTTCTTT.